This T cell receptor beta chain emerged from a study of cytomegalovirus exposure and HLA in healthy donors. Across the whole study: About four fifths of some 390 genotyped donors fell in the Caucasian-associated ancestry cluster. Study outcomes and limitations: Most TCR beta V segments were productive about 90% or about 30% of the time in an earlier analysis. A missense DCLRE1C variant was associated with V- and J-gene trimming of TCR beta chains in a later analysis, and an independent cohort replicated the association. In presence/absence analyses, roughly uniform sequencing depth across donors was assumed.

Primers included in the PCR were 60 Vbeta and 13 Jbeta primers. Method: immunoSEQ multiplex PCR; TCRdb's copy keeps in-frame clones and lacks some. This sample has under 150,000 clones, with 75% to 85% found just once. Regarding this clone: The antigen is not known.

The CDR3 totals 14 residues. Germline assignment: CDR1 LNHDA and CDR2 SQIVND (reference sequence). Trimming shortened V by 4 bases and J by 2 bases, and 9 bases separated the two germline ends. The receptor was isolated from a man between 25 and 39 years old in good health and CMV-seronegative. The genes are TRBV19 and TRBJ2-1; D perhaps matches TRBD2 (5 bases). Sequences were obtained from PBMCs. The CDR3 DNA reads TGTGCCAGTAGTACCGGAGGAACCTACAATGAGCAGTTCTTC. Encoded protein: CASSTGGTYNEQFF.